The 18 T cell receptor beta chains in this list originate from one sample, sequenced in a study of graft-versus-host responses after intestinal transplantation. Here immunoSEQ multiplex PCR was the method, and the copy in TCRdb shows in-frame clones only, minus some. The data show 9,000 to 10,000 clones, with 25% to 30% seen just once and roughly 6.2% held by the top ten. Plates contained approximately 200,000 CFSE-labeled responder cells and approximately 200,000 irradiated, violet-dye-labeled stimulator cells. The sample here was alloreactive CD8+ T cells from a mixed lymphocyte reaction culture, taken before intestinal transplant. As to subset: CFSE-low proliferating T cells sorted from roughly six-day pre-transplant mixed lymphocyte reaction (GvH or HvG direction). Source of these receptors: a human patient who received an intestinal transplant.

Judged by abundance, this clone is medium-sized. This chain links TRBV19 with TRBJ1-1, with 9 bases matching TRBD1. V shed 9 bases and J 5 bases; nucleotides not matched to a gene: 16. This CDR3 has 16 residues. Germline CDR1 reads LNHDA; CDR2 reads SQIVND (reference sequence). The CDR3 loop reads CASAGQGTSRWTEAFF. CDR3 DNA: TGTGCCAGCGCCGGACAGGGGACCTCTCGTTGGACTGAAGCTTTCTTT.

This clone was recorded a few times. This chain connects TRBV11-2 to TRBJ1-3; possibly TRBD1 for D (5 bases). The CDR3 totals 13 residues. Germline assignment: CDR1 SGHAT and CDR2 FQNNGV. The ends were cut back, 1 base at V and 7 bases at J, with 8 bases in the middle. CDR3 bases: TGTGCCAGCAGCTTAGGGCAGGGCAACACCATATATTTT. Encoded protein: CASSLGQGNTIYF.

The rearrangement uses TRBV7-9 and TRBJ2-5, with 10 nucleotides matching TRBD1. The ends lost 5 bases at V and 3 bases at J; junction bases unmatched: 6. The CDR3 covers 15 residues. Germline CDR1 reads SEHNR; CDR2 reads FQNEAQ (reference sequence). DNA of the CDR3: TGTGCCAGCAGCGACTGGGACAGGGGCGAAGAGACCCAGTACTTC. Amino acid sequence: CASSDWDRGEETQYF.

By share, this clone counts as medium-sized. The rearrangement joins TRBV27 to TRBJ2-7, with D tentatively TRBD1 (5 bases). Germline CDR1 MNHEY, CDR2 SMNVEV (reference sequence). The CDR3 sequence is 15 residues long. Trimming shortened V by 2 bases and J by 0 bases, and 11 bases separated the two germline ends. In nucleotides, the CDR3 is TGTGCCAGCAGTTTAATGGCAGGGCCCTCCTACGAGCAGTACTTC. Translation: CASSLMAGPSYEQYF.

This clone is medium-sized (0.01 to 0.1%) in the sample. This chain connects TRBV15 to TRBJ2-7; 8 bases line up with TRBD1. There are 17 residues in the CDR3. V trimming: 0 bases; J trimming: 5 bases; junction bases outside the gene matches: 12. Germline V gene data show CDR1 as LNHNV and CDR2 as YYDKDF (reference sequence). The CDR3 DNA sequence: TGTGCCACCAGCAGAGAGTTAGGACAGGGCTTTGGGGACGAGCAGTACTTC. Amino acids: CATSRELGQGFGDEQYF.

The CDR3 nucleotides read TGTGCCAGCAGCGTTGGGGGGGACTCCTACAATGAGCAGTTCTTC. It codes for CASSVGGDSYNEQFF. The V gene is TRBV9, the J gene TRBJ2-1; 7 nucleotides align to TRBD2. With V trimmed by 2 bases and J by 0 bases, 2 bases remained unmatched. The germline gives CDR1 SGDLS, CDR2 YYNGEE. This CDR3 region has 15 residues.

The chain joins TRBV7-8 to TRBJ1-2; D is unclear. V dropped 0 bases and J dropped 3 bases, with 11 bases sitting between them. CDR1 is SGHVS and CDR2 is FQNEAQ in the germline V gene. The CDR3 is 15 residues long. CDR3 nucleotide sequence: TGTGCCAGCAGCTTAGCGCGTCGGGATGACTATGGCTACACCTTC. Its translation is CASSLARRDDYGYTF.

This clone was recorded only once. The chain links TRBV6-6 to TRBJ1-1; unclear D gene. The germline V gene encodes CDR1 MNHNY and CDR2 SVGAGI (reference sequence). V dropped 6 bases and J dropped 3 bases, with 8 bases sitting between them. CDR3 length: 12 amino acids. CDR3 sequence (DNA): TGTGCCAGCAGCCCTAGACACACTGAAGCTTTCTTT. Its protein is CASSPRHTEAFF.

The CDR3 DNA sequence: TGTGCCAGCAGTTTCGGGGGGAGCCTGAACACTGAAGCTTTCTTT. Protein: CASSFGGSLNTEAFF. The gene calls are TRBV27 and TRBJ1-1; a possible D gene is TRBD1 (5 bases). With 3 bases removed from V and 0 bases from J, the gap between germline ends came to 11 bases. This CDR3 has 15 amino acids. Per the germline V gene, CDR1 is MNHEY and CDR2 is SMNVEV (reference sequence).

The V and J genes are TRBV7-9 and TRBJ2-2; 12 bases are shared with TRBD1. The CDR3 consists of 16 residues. Germline loops: CDR1 SEHNR, CDR2 FQNEAQ (reference sequence). V lost 10 bases, J lost 3 bases, and 9 bases stayed unmatched. The CDR3 region has the DNA TGTGCCACTAGGGACAGGGGGCTTTGGTACACCGGGGAGCTGTTTTTT. Protein sequence: CATRDRGLWYTGELFF. The complete variable domain, with remaining parts taken from reference TRBV7-9 and TRBJ2-2, reads DTGVSQNPRHKITKRGQNVTFRCDPISEHNRLYWYRQTLGQGPEFLTYFQNEAQLEKSRLLSDRFSAERPKGSFSTLEIQRTEQGDSAMYLCATRDRGLWYTGELFFGEGSRLTVL.

The table lists this clone with a few counts. V gene TRBV6-5 combines with J gene TRBJ1-4, with D possibly being TRBD1 (5 bases). V dropped 2 bases and J dropped 7 bases, with 11 bases sitting between them. This CDR3 has 14 amino acids. Germline V gene data show CDR1 as MNHEY and CDR2 as SVGAGI. The CDR3 nucleotides are TGTGCCAGCAGTTACGGGCAGGGAATTGAAAAACTGTTTTTT. This encodes CASSYGQGIEKLFF.

The genes are TRBV6-6 and TRBJ1-2, with TRBD1 identical over 10 bases. V was clipped by 1 base and J by 6 bases; unmatched bases: 5. Germline CDR1 MNHNY, CDR2 SVGAGI (reference sequence). The CDR3 is 15 amino acids. This CDR3 is CASSYFGTGDNGYTF. Here the CDR3 DNA reads TGTGCCAGCAGTTACTTCGGGACAGGGGACAATGGCTACACCTTC.

The chain is built from TRBV7-9 and TRBJ2-7; TRBD2 is a possible D gene (7 bases). CDR3 length: 13 residues. Germline-derived CDR1 and CDR2 are SEHNR and FQNEAQ (reference sequence). V lost 5 bases and J 7 bases, leaving 15 bases between the germline ends. The CDR3 DNA reads TGTGCCAGCAGCCGAGCGGGAACAGGGGAGCAGTACTTC. It translates to CASSRAGTGEQYF.

The chain recombines TRBV7-2 with TRBJ1-1; no definite D call. The germline CDR1 and CDR2 sequences are SGHTA and FQGNSA. Trimming cost V 1 base and J 7 bases, with 13 bases left between them. CDR3 length: 14 residues. The CDR3 nucleotides read TGTGCCAGCAGCTTAGGAGGGTATAAGGGTGAAGCTTTCTTT. Its protein product is CASSLGGYKGEAFF.

A few counts support this clone. The rearrangement links TRBV11-2 to TRBJ2-5; TRBD2 matches 9 bases. CDR3 length: 15 residues. CDR1 is SGHAT and CDR2 is FQNNGV in the germline V gene. The junction had 6 bases not matched to a gene; V was cut back by 3 bases and J by 4 bases. The CDR3 sequence: CASSFLAGDRETQYF. The CDR3 DNA reads TGTGCCAGCAGCTTTTTAGCGGGGGACCGAGAGACCCAGTACTTC.

This clone was counted only a few times. The chain couples TRBV11-1 to TRBJ1-6; D is possibly TRBD1 (5 bases). V lost 0 bases and J lost 15, with 12 bases in between. The germline CDR1 and CDR2 sequences are SGHAT and FQDESV (reference sequence). The CDR3 is 13 residues long. The DNA for the CDR3 is TGTGCCAGCAGCTTAGCGCTAACGGGGGACCTCCACTTT. It codes for CASSLALTGDLHF. Drawing the rest from reference TRBV11-1 and TRBJ1-6, the complete variable domain is EAEVAQSPRYKITEKSQAVAFWCDPISGHATLYWYRQILGQGPELLVQFQDESVVDDSQLPKDRFSAERLKGVDSTLKIQPAELGDSAMYLCASSLALTGDLHFGNGTRLTVT.

The chain joins TRBV6-1 to TRBJ2-1, with TRBD2 matching over 7 bases. The germline CDR1 and CDR2 sequences are MNHNS and SASEGT. The CDR3 loop spans 15 amino acids. Trimming took 6 bases from V and 6 from J; bases not matched to a gene: 11. DNA for the CDR3: TGTGCCAGCAGAGACCCTCGGGACTACATCAATGAGCAGTTCTTC. Translating gives CASRDPRDYINEQFF.

This clone occurred a few times. The chain has TRBV5-4 and TRBJ2-5, with D possibly TRBD2 on 5 matching bases. The CDR3 sequence is 13 residues long. V was cut by 0 bases and J by 5 bases, with 8 bases left in between. CDR1 SGHNT and CDR2 YYREEE come from the germline V gene (reference sequence). The CDR3 protein is CASSLVGEETQYF. CDR3 nucleotides: TGTGCCAGCAGCTTGGTGGGAGAGGAGACCCAGTACTTC.